The rows below give T cell receptor beta chains drawn from one sample of a study of cytomegalovirus exposure and HLA in healthy donors. Clones were read by immunoSEQ multiplex PCR, and TCRdb kept only the in-frame ones, dropping some. Counted here are roughly 140,000 clones, 70% to 85% occurring once; the ten biggest clones make up approximately 9.7%. The sequencing input was PBMCs. These receptors all come from a woman aged 55-69 years in good health and CMV-seropositive. Both conserved end residues are part of each CDR3. The D gene is left open where the match is weak. The size entry is marked missing in some rows and otherwise reads once, few, many or a size class.

V gene	CDR3 length	D gene	J gene	clone size	CDR3 protein	CDR3 DNA
TRBV5-5	16	.	TRBJ2-3	.	CASSLGGGGRTDTQYF	TGTGCCAGCAGCTTGGGTGGGGGCGGCCGCACAGATACGCAGTATTTT
TRBV12-5	18	TRBD2	TRBJ2-3	.	CASGLVGGVRGRTDTQYF	TGTGCTAGTGGTTTGGTAGGCGGGGTGCGGGGGAGAACAGATACGCAGTATTTT
TRBV6-5	11	.	TRBJ1-2	once	CASSSGVGYTF	TGTGCCAGCAGTTCCGGGGTTGGCTACACCTTC
TRBV28	13	.	TRBJ2-7	.	CASKTPPHYEQYF	TGTGCCAGCAAAACTCCTCCTCACTACGAGCAGTACTTC
TRBV30	14	TRBD2	TRBJ2-7	.	CAWSVAGASYEQYF	TGTGCCTGGAGTGTCGCGGGAGCATCCTACGAGCAGTACTTC
TRBV7-3	15	TRBD2	TRBJ2-5	.	CASRPSSGSGETQYF	TGTGCCAGCAGGCCGTCTAGCGGGAGCGGAGAGACCCAGTACTTC
TRBV7-8	15	.	TRBJ1-5	.	CASSLADQGNQPQHF	TGTGCCAGCAGCTTAGCCGACCAGGGCAATCAGCCCCAGCATTTT
TRBV7-9	16	TRBD2	TRBJ2-1	.	CASSYLAGGPYNEQFF	TGTGCCAGCAGCTACCTAGCGGGAGGCCCCTACAATGAGCAGTTCTTC
TRBV27	14	.	TRBJ2-7	.	CASKDNLNLHEQYF	TGTGCCAGCAAAGACAATCTGAATCTCCACGAGCAGTACTTC
TRBV4-1	18	TRBD2	TRBJ2-3	.	CASSHTPGLAGPADTQYF	TGCGCCAGCAGCCACACACCGGGACTAGCGGGACCCGCAGATACGCAGTATTTT
TRBV5-1	14	.	TRBJ1-1	.	CASSLDSRRTEAFF	TGCGCCAGCAGCTTGGACAGCCGCCGTACTGAAGCTTTCTTT
TRBV5-4	11	.	TRBJ2-7	.	CASSNSYEQYF	TGTGCCAGCAGTAACTCCTACGAGCAGTACTTC
TRBV4-2	16	TRBD2	TRBJ2-3	once	CASSSGTSGVTDTQYF	TGTGCCAGCAGTTCGGGGACTAGCGGGGTCACAGATACGCAGTATTTT
TRBV7-9	12	.	TRBJ2-1	once	CASSLRNYEQFF	TGTGCCAGCAGCTTGAGGAATTATGAGCAGTTCTTC
TRBV28	12	.	TRBJ1-2	once	CAITAGAGGYTF	TGTGCCATTACGGCGGGGGCGGGTGGCTACACCTTC
TRBV6-6	11	.	TRBJ2-3	.	CASSYPDTQYF	TGTGCCAGCAGTTATCCGGATACGCAGTATTTT
TRBV7-2	13	.	TRBJ2-1	.	CASSLDSHNEQFF	TGTGCCAGCAGCTTAGACAGTCACAATGAGCAGTTCTTC
TRBV10-3	14	TRBD1	TRBJ2-7	few	CAIRSTGGAYEQYF	TGTGCCATCAGATCGACAGGGGGCGCGTACGAGCAGTACTTC
TRBV2	15	TRBD1	TRBJ1-5	.	CASRIGQGRNQPQHF	TGTGCCAGCAGGATAGGACAGGGCAGGAATCAGCCCCAGCATTTT
TRBV19	17	TRBD1	TRBJ1-2	.	CASWRSSGTGANYGYTF	TGTGCCAGTTGGAGATCATCCGGGACAGGGGCTAACTATGGCTACACCTTC
TRBV30	14	.	TRBJ2-7	.	CAWRAGRRNYEQYF	TGTGCCTGGAGGGCCGGTAGGAGGAACTACGAGCAGTACTTC
TRBV27	13	TRBD1	TRBJ1-2	.	CASRRQGNYGYTF	TGTGCCAGCAGACGACAGGGAAACTATGGCTACACCTTC
TRBV7-2	14	TRBD1	TRBJ2-7	.	CASSTVLGGGEQYF	TGTGCCAGCAGCACCGTCCTAGGGGGCGGCGAGCAGTACTTC
TRBV7-2	15	TRBD1	TRBJ1-3	.	CASSRSTGYGNTIYF	TGTGCCAGCAGCCGATCGACAGGGTACGGAAACACCATATATTTT
TRBV30	11	.	TRBJ2-5	few	CASGRRETQYF	TGTGCCTCCGGTCGGAGGGAGACCCAGTACTTC
TRBV7-9	15	.	TRBJ1-1	.	CASSPRGSMNTEAFF	TGTGCCAGCAGCCCAAGGGGCAGTATGAACACTGAAGCTTTCTTT
TRBV18	13	.	TRBJ1-1	.	CASSPMANTEAFF	TGTGCCAGCTCACCAATGGCGAACACTGAAGCTTTCTTT
TRBV11-2	17	TRBD2	TRBJ2-1	.	CASSLVFGLAGAWEQFF	TGTGCCAGCAGCTTAGTTTTCGGACTAGCGGGAGCTTGGGAGCAGTTCTTC
TRBV7-9	14	.	TRBJ2-1	.	CASSLEFSQNEQFF	TGTGCCAGCAGCTTAGAGTTTTCGCAGAATGAGCAGTTCTTC
TRBV7-6	15	TRBD1	TRBJ2-7	.	CASSQTDRGSYEQYF	TGTGCCAGCAGCCAGACCGACAGGGGCTCCTACGAGCAGTACTTC
TRBV27	14	.	TRBJ2-1	.	CASSFYSSYNEQFF	TGTGCCAGCAGTTTTTACAGCTCCTACAATGAGCAGTTCTTC
TRBV28	16	.	TRBJ2-1	.	CASSLPGGAAYNEQFF	TGTGCCAGCAGTCTCCCCGGGGGAGCGGCCTACAATGAGCAGTTCTTC
TRBV6-5	15	TRBD1	TRBJ2-7	.	CASSRPGQETYEQYF	TGTGCCAGCAGTCGGCCGGGACAGGAGACCTACGAGCAGTACTTC
TRBV30	12	.	TRBJ2-1	.	CGEAISYNEQFF	TGTGGCGAGGCGATCTCCTACAATGAGCAGTTCTTC
TRBV6-1	15	TRBD2	TRBJ2-3	.	CASSEAGGPVDTQYF	TGTGCCAGCAGTGAAGCGGGAGGGCCGGTGGATACGCAGTATTTT
TRBV7-2	13	.	TRBJ2-7	.	CASSLGQYYEQYF	TGTGCCAGCAGCTTAGGCCAGTACTACGAGCAGTACTTC
TRBV7-9	12	TRBD1	TRBJ1-1	.	CASSFVYRGAFF	TGTGCCAGCAGCTTTGTCTACAGGGGAGCTTTCTTT
TRBV7-9	16	TRBD2	TRBJ2-7	once	CASSLGAGLAAYEQYF	TGTGCCAGCAGCTTAGGGGCGGGACTAGCGGCTTACGAGCAGTACTTC
TRBV6-1	16	TRBD2	TRBJ2-7	.	CASSGLGSGRSYEQYF	TGTGCCAGCAGTGGCCTAGGCAGCGGGAGAAGCTACGAGCAGTACTTC
TRBV27	13	.	TRBJ2-1	.	CASSSAEYNEQFF	TGTGCCAGCAGTTCGGCGGAATACAATGAGCAGTTCTTC
TRBV5-4	15	TRBD2	TRBJ2-3	few	CASSLDAGGADTQYF	TGTGCCAGCAGCTTGGATGCGGGAGGGGCAGATACGCAGTATTTT
TRBV7-9	11	.	TRBJ1-4	.	CASATREKLFF	TGTGCCAGCGCGACAAGGGAAAAACTGTTTTTT
TRBV28	13	TRBD1	TRBJ1-2	.	CASSSTGAWGYTF	TGTGCCAGCAGTTCGACAGGGGCGTGGGGCTACACCTTC
TRBV2	16	TRBD2	TRBJ2-3	.	CASIWESLAGADTQYF	TGTGCCAGCATATGGGAGAGTCTAGCGGGAGCAGATACGCAGTATTTT
TRBV7-8	15	.	TRBJ2-7	.	CASSFRSPHAGEQYF	TGTGCCAGCAGCTTTAGGAGCCCACACGCTGGCGAGCAGTACTTC
TRBV7-9	17	TRBD2	TRBJ2-7	.	CASSTSGLGASSYEQYF	TGTGCCAGCAGTACTAGCGGCCTCGGGGCAAGCTCCTACGAGCAGTACTTC
TRBV4-3	15	TRBD2	TRBJ2-7	.	CASSQGGLAGYEQYF	TGCGCCAGCAGCCAAGGGGGACTAGCGGGCTACGAGCAGTACTTC
TRBV19	15	.	TRBJ2-1	once	CASSILQNANNEQFF	TGTGCCAGTAGTATTTTGCAGAATGCCAACAATGAGCAGTTCTTC
TRBV5-6	14	.	TRBJ1-3	.	CASSPRRTGNTIYF	TGTGCCAGCAGCCCGCGGCGAACTGGAAACACCATATATTTT
TRBV27	15	.	TRBJ2-1	.	CASLKDEGSYNEQFF	TGTGCCAGCCTTAAGGATGAGGGATCCTACAATGAGCAGTTCTTC
TRBV19	15	.	TRBJ1-1	.	CASSIGYRDGTEAFF	TGTGCCAGTAGTATAGGATACAGGGATGGGACTGAAGCTTTCTTT
TRBV7-2	15	TRBD2	TRBJ2-3	.	CASSPWREGPDTQYF	TGTGCCAGCAGCCCATGGAGGGAGGGGCCAGATACGCAGTATTTT
TRBV6-4	13	TRBD1	TRBJ2-7	.	CASSLYRGDEQYF	TGTGCCAGCAGCCTTTACAGGGGGGACGAGCAGTACTTC
TRBV27	16	.	TRBJ2-1	.	CAPPGFGTGSYNEQFF	TGTGCCCCTCCGGGTTTCGGTACCGGGTCCTACAATGAGCAGTTCTTC
TRBV4-2	13	.	TRBJ1-1	.	CASSQENRVEAFF	TGTGCCAGCAGCCAGGAAAACAGGGTAGAAGCTTTCTTT
TRBV28	14	.	TRBJ2-5	.	CASRMGQTQETQYF	TGTGCCAGCAGAATGGGGCAGACCCAAGAGACCCAGTACTTC
TRBV27	15	TRBD1	TRBJ1-1	few	CASSGRDSGNTEAFF	TGTGCCAGCTCGGGACGGGACAGTGGGAACACTGAAGCTTTCTTT